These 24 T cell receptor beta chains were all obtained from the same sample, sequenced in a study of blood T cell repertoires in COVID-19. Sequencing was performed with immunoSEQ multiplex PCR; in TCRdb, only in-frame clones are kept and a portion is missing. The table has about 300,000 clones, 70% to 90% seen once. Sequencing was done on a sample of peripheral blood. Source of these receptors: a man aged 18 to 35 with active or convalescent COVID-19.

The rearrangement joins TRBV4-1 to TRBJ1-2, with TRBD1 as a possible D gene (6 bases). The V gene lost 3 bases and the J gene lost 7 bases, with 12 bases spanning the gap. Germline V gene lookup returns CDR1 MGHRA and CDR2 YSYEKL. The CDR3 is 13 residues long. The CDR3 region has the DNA TGCGCCAGCAGCCATTTTAACAGGGCTGGCTACACCTTC. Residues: CASSHFNRAGYTF.

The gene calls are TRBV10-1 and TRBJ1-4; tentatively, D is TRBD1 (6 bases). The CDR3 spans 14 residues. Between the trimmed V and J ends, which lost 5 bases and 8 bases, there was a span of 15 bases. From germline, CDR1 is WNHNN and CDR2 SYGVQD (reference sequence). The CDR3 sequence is CASSTGMGKEKLFF. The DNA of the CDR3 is TGCGCCAGCAGTACAGGGATGGGGAAAGAAAAACTGTTTTTT.

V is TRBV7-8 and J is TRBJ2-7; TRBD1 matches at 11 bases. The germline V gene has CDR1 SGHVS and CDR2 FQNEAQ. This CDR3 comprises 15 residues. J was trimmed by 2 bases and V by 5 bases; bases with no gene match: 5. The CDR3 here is CASSGDRGKTYEQYF. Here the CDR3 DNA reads TGTGCCAGCAGCGGGGACAGGGGGAAAACCTACGAGCAGTACTTC. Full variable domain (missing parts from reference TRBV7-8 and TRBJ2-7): GAGVSQSPRYKVAKRGQDVALRCDPISGHVSLFWYQQALGQGPEFLTYFQNEAQLDKSGLPSDRFFAERPEGSVSTLKIQRTQQEDSAVYLCASSGDRGKTYEQYFGPGTRLTVT.

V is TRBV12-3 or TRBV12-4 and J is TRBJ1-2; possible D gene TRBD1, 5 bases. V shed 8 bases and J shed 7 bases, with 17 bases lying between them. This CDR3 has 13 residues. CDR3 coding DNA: TGTGCCAGCCAGCCCCGGCGGGGGAGTGGCTACACCTTC. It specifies CASQPRRGSGYTF.

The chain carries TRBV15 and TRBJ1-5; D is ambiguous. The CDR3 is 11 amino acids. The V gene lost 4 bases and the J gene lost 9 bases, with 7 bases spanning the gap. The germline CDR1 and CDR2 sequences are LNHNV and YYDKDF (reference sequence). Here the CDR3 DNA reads TGTGCCACCAGCATGGAGGGGCCCCAGCATTTT. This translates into CATSMEGPQHF.

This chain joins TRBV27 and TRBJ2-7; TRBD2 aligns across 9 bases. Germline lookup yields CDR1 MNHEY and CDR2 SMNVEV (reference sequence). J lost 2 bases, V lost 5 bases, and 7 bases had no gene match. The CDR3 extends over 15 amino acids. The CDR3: CASSPLSGGTYEQYF. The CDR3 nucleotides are TGTGCCAGCAGTCCCCTAAGCGGGGGGACCTACGAGCAGTACTTC.

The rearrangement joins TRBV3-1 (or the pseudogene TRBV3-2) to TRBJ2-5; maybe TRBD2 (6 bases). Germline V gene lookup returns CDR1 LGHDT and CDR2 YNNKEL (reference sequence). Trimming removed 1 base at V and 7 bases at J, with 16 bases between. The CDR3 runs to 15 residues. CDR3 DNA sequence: TGTGCCAGCAGCCAAGTCTCTGGAGGGGCGGGGACCCAGTACTTC. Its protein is CASSQVSGGAGTQYF.

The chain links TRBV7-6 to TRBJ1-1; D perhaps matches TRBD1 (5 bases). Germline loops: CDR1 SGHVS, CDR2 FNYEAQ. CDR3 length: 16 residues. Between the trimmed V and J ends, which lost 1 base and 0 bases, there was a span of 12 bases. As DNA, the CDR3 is TGTGCCAGCAGCTTAGATGACAGAACTATGAACACTGAAGCTTTCTTT. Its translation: CASSLDDRTMNTEAFF. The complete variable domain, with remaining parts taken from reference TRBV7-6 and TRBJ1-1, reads GAGVSQSPRYKVTKRGQDVALRCDPISGHVSLYWYRQALGQGPEFLTYFNYEAQQDKSGLPNDRFSAERPEGSISTLTIQRTEQRDSAMYRCASSLDDRTMNTEAFFGQGTRLTVV.

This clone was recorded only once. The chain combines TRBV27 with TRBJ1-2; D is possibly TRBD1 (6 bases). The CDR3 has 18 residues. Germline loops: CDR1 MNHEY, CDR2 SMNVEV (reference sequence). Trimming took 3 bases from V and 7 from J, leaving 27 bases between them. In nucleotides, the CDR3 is TGTGCCAGCAGTTTTGGACACCCAAGAAGGGGGTACGGCGGTGGCTACACCTTC. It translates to CASSFGHPRRGYGGGYTF.

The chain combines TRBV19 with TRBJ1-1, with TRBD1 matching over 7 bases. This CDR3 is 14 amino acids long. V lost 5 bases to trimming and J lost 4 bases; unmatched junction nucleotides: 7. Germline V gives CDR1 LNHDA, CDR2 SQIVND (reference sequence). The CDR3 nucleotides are TGTGCCAGTAGTCCGGGACAGTTAACCACTGAAGCTTTCTTT. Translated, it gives CASSPGQLTTEAFF.

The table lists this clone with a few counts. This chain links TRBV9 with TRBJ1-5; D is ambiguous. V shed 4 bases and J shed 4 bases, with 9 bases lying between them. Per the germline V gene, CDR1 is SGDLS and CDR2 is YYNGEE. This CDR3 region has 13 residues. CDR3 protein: CASSRSFNQPQHF. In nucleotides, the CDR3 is TGTGCCAGCAGCCGTAGCTTTAATCAGCCCCAGCATTTT.

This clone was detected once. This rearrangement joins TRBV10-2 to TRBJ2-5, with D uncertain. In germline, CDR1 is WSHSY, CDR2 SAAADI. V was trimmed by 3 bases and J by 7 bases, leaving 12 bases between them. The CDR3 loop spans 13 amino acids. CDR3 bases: TGCGCCAGCAGTGAAGCACCCCGAGTGACCCAGTACTTC. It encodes CASSEAPRVTQYF.

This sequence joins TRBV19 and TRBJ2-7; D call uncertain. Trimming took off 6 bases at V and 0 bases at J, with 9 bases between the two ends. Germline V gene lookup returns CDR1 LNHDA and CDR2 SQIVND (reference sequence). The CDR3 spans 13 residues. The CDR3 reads CASRKKSSYEQYF. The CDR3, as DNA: TGTGCCAGTAGAAAGAAGAGCTCCTACGAGCAGTACTTC.

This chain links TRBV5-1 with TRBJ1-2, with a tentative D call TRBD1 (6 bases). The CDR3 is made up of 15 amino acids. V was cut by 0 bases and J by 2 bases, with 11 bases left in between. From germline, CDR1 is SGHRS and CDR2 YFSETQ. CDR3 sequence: CASSLDGTPNYGYTF. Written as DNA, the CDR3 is TGCGCCAGCAGCTTGGACGGGACACCAAACTATGGCTACACCTTC. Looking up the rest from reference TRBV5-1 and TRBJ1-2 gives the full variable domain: KAGVTQTPRYLIKTRGQQVTLSCSPISGHRSVSWYQQTPGQGLQFLFEYFSETQRNKGNFPGRFSGRQFSNSRSEMNVSTLELGDSALYLCASSLDGTPNYGYTFGSGTRLTVV.

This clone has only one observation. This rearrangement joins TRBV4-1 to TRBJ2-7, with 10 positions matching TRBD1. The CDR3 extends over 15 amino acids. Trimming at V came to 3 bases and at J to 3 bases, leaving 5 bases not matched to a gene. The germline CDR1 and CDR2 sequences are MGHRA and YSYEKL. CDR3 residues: CASSQQTGGFYEQYF. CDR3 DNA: TGCGCCAGCAGCCAGCAGACAGGGGGCTTCTACGAGCAGTACTTC.

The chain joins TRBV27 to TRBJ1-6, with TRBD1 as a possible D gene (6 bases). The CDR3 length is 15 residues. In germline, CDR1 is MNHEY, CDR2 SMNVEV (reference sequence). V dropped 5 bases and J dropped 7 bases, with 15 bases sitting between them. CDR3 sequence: CASSPQGPTNSPLHF. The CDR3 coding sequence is TGTGCCAGCAGTCCACAGGGTCCCACAAATTCACCCCTCCACTTT.

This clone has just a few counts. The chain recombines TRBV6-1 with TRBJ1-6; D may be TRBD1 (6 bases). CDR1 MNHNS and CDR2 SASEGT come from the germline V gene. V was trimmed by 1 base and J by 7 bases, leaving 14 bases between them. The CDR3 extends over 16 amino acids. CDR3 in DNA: TGTGCCAGCAGTGAAGACAGGGCAATGAGGAATTCACCCCTCCACTTT. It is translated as CASSEDRAMRNSPLHF.

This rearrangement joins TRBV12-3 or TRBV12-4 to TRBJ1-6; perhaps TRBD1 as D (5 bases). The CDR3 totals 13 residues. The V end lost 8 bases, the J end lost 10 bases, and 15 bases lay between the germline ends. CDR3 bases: TGTGCCAGCGGCAAGGGGTACGGATCACCCCTCCACTTT. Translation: CASGKGYGSPLHF.

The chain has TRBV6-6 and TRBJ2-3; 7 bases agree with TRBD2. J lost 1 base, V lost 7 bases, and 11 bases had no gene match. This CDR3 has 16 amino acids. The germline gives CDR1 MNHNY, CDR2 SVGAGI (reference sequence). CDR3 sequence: CASNPPPGGGTDTQYF. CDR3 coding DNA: TGTGCCAGCAACCCCCCGCCGGGGGGAGGCACAGATACGCAGTATTTT.

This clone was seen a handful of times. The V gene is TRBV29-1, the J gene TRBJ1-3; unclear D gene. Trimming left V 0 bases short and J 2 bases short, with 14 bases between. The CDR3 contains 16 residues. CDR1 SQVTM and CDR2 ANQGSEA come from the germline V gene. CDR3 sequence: CSVEDGFRETGNTIYF. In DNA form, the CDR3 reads TGCAGCGTTGAAGATGGTTTTAGGGAGACTGGAAACACCATATATTTT.

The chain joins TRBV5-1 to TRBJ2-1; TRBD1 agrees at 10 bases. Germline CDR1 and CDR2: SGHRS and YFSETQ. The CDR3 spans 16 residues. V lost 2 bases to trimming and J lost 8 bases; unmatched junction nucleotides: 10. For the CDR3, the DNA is TGCGCCAGCAGCTTAGGGACAGGGGCTTTATCTGATGAGCAGTTCTTC. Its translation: CASSLGTGALSDEQFF.

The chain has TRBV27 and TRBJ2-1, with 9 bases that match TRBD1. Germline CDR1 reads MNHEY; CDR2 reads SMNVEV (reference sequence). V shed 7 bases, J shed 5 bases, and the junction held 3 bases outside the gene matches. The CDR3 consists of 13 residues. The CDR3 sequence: CASKRTGDNEQFF. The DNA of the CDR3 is TGTGCCAGCAAAAGGACAGGGGACAATGAGCAGTTCTTC.

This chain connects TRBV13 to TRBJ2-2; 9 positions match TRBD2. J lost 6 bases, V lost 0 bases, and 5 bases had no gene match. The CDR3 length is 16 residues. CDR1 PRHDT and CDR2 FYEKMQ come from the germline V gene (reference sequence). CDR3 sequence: CASSLGPGGGAGELFF. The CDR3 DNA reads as TGTGCCAGCAGCTTAGGCCCAGGCGGGGGGGCCGGGGAGCTGTTTTTT.

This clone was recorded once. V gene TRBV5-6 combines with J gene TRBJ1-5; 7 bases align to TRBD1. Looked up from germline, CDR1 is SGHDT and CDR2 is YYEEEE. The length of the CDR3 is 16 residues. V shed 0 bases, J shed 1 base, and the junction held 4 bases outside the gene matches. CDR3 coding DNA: TGTGCCAGCAGCTTGGCCAAGGGGGCAAGCAATCAGCCCCAGCATTTT. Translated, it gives CASSLAKGASNQPQHF. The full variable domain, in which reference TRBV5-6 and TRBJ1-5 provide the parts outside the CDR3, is DAGVTQSPTHLIKTRGQQVTLRCSPKSGHDTVSWYQQALGQGPQFIFQYYEEEERQRGNFPDRFSGHQFPNYSSELNVNALLLGDSALYLCASSLAKGASNQPQHFGDGTRLSIL.